This note documents a single TCR beta chain sequence. The antigen is undetermined. The junction departs from the called germline gene at one end, perhaps through a read error. These data come from a study of cytomegalovirus exposure and HLA in healthy donors. Study results and caveats: Later analysis showed TCR association rates varying by HLA locus, highest for DRB1 and lowest for HLA-C.

The donors were healthy bone marrow donors. PCR primers comprised 60 Vbeta and 13 Jbeta primers. The table came from immunoSEQ multiplex PCR; TCRdb's copy has only in-frame clones and leaves some out. This sample carries 150,000 to 200,000 clones, roughly 82% of them seen once, and the ten largest clones take 1.5%. Sequenced sample: PBMCs. This TCR was sampled from a girl between 5 and 17 years old in good health and CMV-seropositive.

Written as DNA, the CDR3 is TGTTCCAGCAGCTCAACCGCAGGGGATAGCAATCAGCCCCAGCATTTT. Amino acid sequence: CSSSSTAGDSNQPQHF. The genes are TRBV7-9 and TRBJ1-5; perhaps TRBD1 as D (6 bases). The CDR3 spans 16 residues. Germline V gene sequence: CDR1 SEHNR, CDR2 FQNEAQ (reference sequence).